This TCR beta chain was obtained from a study of T cells in women clearing cervical HPV infection. Whole-study context: HLA type could not be excluded as a confounder. Notes on the study in general: CIN3+ cases had significantly higher TCR repertoire richness than controls, but evenness did not differ. Unknown T-cell numbers per sample may underlie the richness differences. Cases carried less TRBV6-7 than controls: about 0.1% versus 0.15%.

Trimming removed 4 bases from V and 3 bases from J, with 12 bases in between. The CDR3 is 14 residues long. Germline values: CDR1 SQVTM, CDR2 ANQGSEA. In the case of this clone: The antigen is unknown. With the read ending 3 residues before the CDR3 end, the germline J gene is used to fill in that end.

Only in-frame clones appear in the TCRdb table, and some are missing; sequencing was by immunoSEQ multiplex PCR. The repertoire table contains 20,000 to 25,000 clones. This rearrangement joins TRBV29-1 to TRBJ2-2; D is possibly TRBD1 (6 bases). The sequence came from a woman between 18 and 70 years old with a cervical HPV16 infection that either progressed to CIN3+ or cleared (not recorded which). Material for sequencing was blood buffy coat. The CDR3 protein is CSVGRDIYTGELFF. The sequenced CDR3 bases are TGCAGCGTTGGCCGGGACATCTACACCGGGGAG.